The 2 T cell receptor beta chains below were found in one sample sequenced in a study of cytomegalovirus exposure and HLA in healthy donors. A multiplex PCR was run with 60 Vbeta primers and 13 Jbeta primers. Clones were sequenced by immunoSEQ multiplex PCR, and TCRdb holds only the in-frame ones, with some missing. The sample shows some 120,000 clones, 81% of them seen only once. The specimen sequenced was PBMCs. The receptors were gathered from a man between 18 and 29 years old in good health and CMV-seronegative.

This clone has just a few counts. The chain recombines TRBV5-4 with TRBJ1-1; 8 bases match TRBD1. The J segment lost 5 bases and the V segment lost 1 base, leaving 10 bases of the junction unmatched. Germline V CDR1 and CDR2: SGHNT, YYREEE (reference sequence). This CDR3 is built from 16 residues. CDR3 coding DNA: TGTGCCAGCAGCTTGCTCCCAGGGGGCTTACAAACTGAAGCTTTCTTT. It translates to CASSLLPGGLQTEAFF. The whole variable domain, filled in from reference TRBV5-4 and TRBJ1-1, reads ETGVTQSPTHLIKTRGQQVTLRCSSQSGHNTVSWYQQALGQGPQFIFQYYREEENGRGNFPPRFSGLQFPNYSSELNVNALELDDSALYLCASSLLPGGLQTEAFFGQGTRLTVV.

The chain employs TRBV13 and TRBJ2-3; a possible D gene is TRBD2 (6 bases). Germline V lookup: CDR1 PRHDT, CDR2 FYEKMQ (reference sequence). The CDR3 is 12 residues long. Trimming cost V 3 bases and J 8 bases, with 9 bases left between them. The CDR3 region is CASSFPGSTQYF. The DNA for the CDR3 is TGTGCCAGCAGCTTCCCCGGGAGTACGCAGTATTTT.